These 12 T cell receptor beta chains were all obtained from the same sample, sequenced in a study of blood T cells in healthy people across ages. Together with a sample-barcoded 5' primer, a J-beta primer mix was included in a second PCR lasting roughly 6 to 12 cycles. TCRdb reprocessed the 5' RACE reads via MiXCR and lists one record per CDR3 protein. The top ten hold 6.5% to 8.5% of the sample, which has 1,300,000 or so distinct CDR3 sequences, approximately 60% seen once. The sequenced sample was blood. Receptors were obtained from a man between 18 and 35 years old in good health.

The chain uses TRBV27 and TRBJ2-7; no reliable D call. The V gene's germline CDR1 is MNHEY and CDR2 SMNVEV (reference sequence). Trimming pared 10 bases from V and 2 bases from J, leaving 9 bases between. This CDR3 region has 11 residues. The CDR3 protein is CATPDPYEQYF. CDR3 DNA: TGTGCCACTCCCGACCCCTACGAGCAGTACTTC.

CDR3 region: CASSLGSSDEQFF. The CDR3 DNA is TGTGCCAGCAGCTTAGGTTCATCAGATGAGCAGTTCTTC. The V call is TRBV11-2, the J call TRBJ2-1; D not certain. Germline V CDR1 and CDR2: SGHAT, FQNNGV. The CDR3 sequence is 13 residues long. Trimming took 1 base from V and 8 from J, leaving 9 bases between them.

CDR3 nucleotide sequence: TGTGCCAGCAGTACACCCGTCGATATAGAGACCCAGTACTTC. Amino acids: CASSTPVDIETQYF. The rearrangement links TRBV14 to TRBJ2-7; D remains unclear. The last part of the DNA fits TRBJ2-5 better; the J call may be wrong. The CDR3 runs to 14 residues. Germline V gene sequence: CDR1 SGHDN, CDR2 FVKESK.

This clonotype was seen a handful of times. The V gene is TRBV7-9, the J gene TRBJ2-1, with TRBD1 identical over 7 bases. Germline lookup yields CDR1 SEHNR and CDR2 FQNEAQ (reference sequence). J was trimmed by 2 bases and V by 5 bases; bases with no gene match: 12. The CDR3 runs to 17 residues. The chain's CDR3 is CASSPPGQVQAYNEQFF. In DNA form, the CDR3 reads TGTGCCAGCAGCCCTCCCGGACAGGTCCAGGCCTACAATGAGCAGTTCTTC.

This clonotype was detected a few times. This CDR3 is CASSLERAYTDTQYF. As DNA, the CDR3 is TGTGCCAGCAGCCTAGAGCGGGCTTACACAGATACGCAGTATTTT. The chain combines TRBV28 with TRBJ2-3; a weak D match, TRBD2 (6 bases). The V gene lost 6 bases and the J gene lost 2 bases, with 15 bases spanning the gap. The CDR3 length is 15 residues. Germline V gene lookup returns CDR1 MDHEN and CDR2 SYDVKM. Based on the CDR3 plus reference TRBV28 and TRBJ2-3, the full variable domain is DVKVTQSSRYLVKRTGEKVFLECVQDMDHENMFWYRQDPGLGLRLIYFSYDVKMKEKGDIPEGYSVSREKKERFSLILESASTNQTSMYLCASSLERAYTDTQYFGPGTRLTVL.

This clonotype was found a few times. This chain connects TRBV7-9 to TRBJ2-1, with D perhaps TRBD2 (6 bases). In germline, CDR1 is SEHNR, CDR2 FQNEAQ (reference sequence). The CDR3 runs 15 residues. The ends were cut back, 2 bases at V and 5 bases at J, with 13 bases in the middle. The CDR3 sequence: CASSLYSGNDNEQFF. The DNA of the CDR3 is TGTGCCAGCAGCTTATATAGCGGCAACGACAATGAGCAGTTCTTC.

The chain couples TRBV7-2 to TRBJ2-7; D remains unclear. Trimming removed 0 bases from V and 5 bases from J, with 8 bases in between. The CDR3 runs to 13 residues. Germline-derived CDR1 and CDR2 are SGHTA and FQGNSA. This CDR3 is CASSLASSDEQYF. CDR3 nucleotides: TGTGCCAGCAGCTTAGCCAGCTCTGACGAGCAGTACTTC. The complete variable domain, with remaining parts taken from reference TRBV7-2 and TRBJ2-7, reads GAGVSQSPSNKVTEKGKDVELRCDPISGHTALYWYRQSLGQGLEFLIYFQGNSAPDKSGLPSDRFSAERTGGSVSTLTIQRTQQEDSAVYLCASSLASSDEQYFGPGTRLTVT.

The V gene is TRBV20-1, the J gene TRBJ1-1; D ambiguous. V lost 5 bases and J 1 base, leaving 8 bases between the germline ends. The CDR3 has 12 amino acids. Germline V gene sequence: CDR1 DFQATT, CDR2 SNEGSKA (reference sequence). The CDR3 protein is CSARHSNTEAFF. For the CDR3, the DNA is TGCAGTGCTCGTCACTCGAACACTGAAGCTTTCTTT.

In its sample, this clonotype was seen a few times. The chain combines TRBV6-5 with TRBJ1-2; the D gene is possibly TRBD1 (6 bases). CDR3 size: 17 residues. Deletions cut 4 bases from V and 0 bases from J, with 18 bases between. The germline CDR1 and CDR2 sequences are MNHEY and SVGAGI. CDR3 region: CASSSRLYREPNYGYTF. In nucleotides, the CDR3 is TGTGCCAGCAGTTCCCGCCTCTACAGGGAACCTAACTATGGCTACACCTTC.

This clonotype was detected a few times. This chain joins TRBV9 and TRBJ2-3; a weak D match, TRBD1 (6 bases). The V gene's germline CDR1 is SGDLS and CDR2 YYNGEE. The germline V and J ends were trimmed by 1 base and 3 bases, with 9 bases remaining between them. This CDR3 has 14 amino acids. CDR3 DNA: TGTGCCAGCAGCGTAACAGGGAGAACAGATACGCAGTATTTT. Protein: CASSVTGRTDTQYF.

The chain joins TRBV12-3 or TRBV12-4 to TRBJ1-2; 8 bases agree with TRBD1. The CDR3 spans 12 residues. The V and J ends lost 8 bases and 7 bases, in that order; junction bases with no gene match: 6. The CDR3 loop reads CASGQQGGGYTF. CDR3 DNA sequence: TGTGCCAGCGGACAACAGGGGGGTGGCTACACCTTC.

There are a few counts of this clonotype. DNA of the CDR3: TGCGCCAGCAGCCAAGGAGCGGACTCTGCTGTAGAGACCCAGTACTTC. Protein: CASSQGADSAVETQYF. The chain links TRBV4-1 to TRBJ2-5; D is possibly TRBD2 (5 bases). Deletions cut 1 base from V and 4 bases from J, with 16 bases between. The CDR3 loop spans 16 amino acids. Germline CDR1 is MGHRA and CDR2 is YSYEKL.